This T cell receptor beta chain was captured in a study of cytomegalovirus exposure and HLA in healthy donors. CDR3 size: 13 residues. The germline gives CDR1 LNHDA, CDR2 SQIVND (reference sequence). V gave up 6 bases and J gave up 4 bases, with 9 bases separating them. PCR was performed using 60 Vbeta and 13 Jbeta primers. The table came from immunoSEQ multiplex PCR; TCRdb's copy has only in-frame clones and leaves some out. The data contain over 60,000 clones, more than 75% of them singletons. This receptor was obtained from a man between 18 and 35 years old in good health and CMV-seronegative. The J gene is TRBJ2-2, the V gene TRBV19, with D perhaps matching TRBD1 (5 bases). What was sequenced was PBMCs. CDR3 nucleotide sequence: TGTGCCAGTAGCAGGGTGGGCACCGGGGAGCTGTTTTTT. Translating gives CASSRVGTGELFF.